This T cell receptor beta chain was observed in a study of Ad26.COV2.S vaccination and SARS-CoV-2 variants. Study context: Donor allocation was to the COV1001 Ad26.COV2.S trial arm.

The CDR3 extends over 14 amino acids. V gave up 4 bases and J gave up 8 bases; unmatched junction bases: 6. Germline CDR1 reads KGHDR; CDR2 reads SFDVKD. This table comes from immunoSEQ multiplex PCR, and its TCRdb copy is limited to in-frame clones, with some not included. The table shows 400,000 to 450,000 clones, with 80% to 95% occurring only once. Indicated treatment: 19 received Ad26.COV2.S at low or high dose, single or two shots; roughly five received placebo; per-sample allocation not given. The study sampled participants on day 63 after the first vaccine or placebo injection. The sample was peripheral blood, taken in a trial of Ad26.COV2.S vaccine versus placebo. This chain links TRBV24-1 with TRBJ2-4; 8 bases align to TRBD1. This receptor was obtained from a person aged 18 to 65 who received the Ad26.COV2.S COVID-19 vaccine or a placebo. The CDR3 region is CATSEAGGSDIQYF. In nucleotides, the CDR3 is TGTGCCACCAGTGAAGCAGGGGGCTCTGACATTCAGTACTTC.